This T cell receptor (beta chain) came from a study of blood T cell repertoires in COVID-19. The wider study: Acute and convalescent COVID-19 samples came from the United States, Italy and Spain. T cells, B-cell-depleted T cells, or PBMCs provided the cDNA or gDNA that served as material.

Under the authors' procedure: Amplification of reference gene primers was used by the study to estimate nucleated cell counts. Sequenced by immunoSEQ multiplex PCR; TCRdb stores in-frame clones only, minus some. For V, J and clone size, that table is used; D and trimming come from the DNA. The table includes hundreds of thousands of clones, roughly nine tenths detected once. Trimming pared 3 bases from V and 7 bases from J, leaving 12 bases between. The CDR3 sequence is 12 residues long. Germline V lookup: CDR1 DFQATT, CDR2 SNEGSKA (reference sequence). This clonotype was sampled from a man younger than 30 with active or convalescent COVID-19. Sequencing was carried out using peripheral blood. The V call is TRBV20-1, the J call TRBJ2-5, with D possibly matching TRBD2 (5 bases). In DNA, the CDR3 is TGCAGTGCTAGTCCGGGGATGGGGACCCAGTACTTC. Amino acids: CSASPGMGTQYF.